This passage covers 20 T cell receptor beta chains from one sample sequenced in a study of regulatory T cells in long-lasting Graves disease. Time point in this sample: newly diagnosed GD, antithyroid drugs for less than 3 months. With RNA extracted from PBMCs as input, the TCR library was made. iRepertoire HTBI primers and Arm-PCR of CDR3 regions built TCR beta libraries. TCRdb ran MiXCR on the multiplex PCR reads and lists one entry per CDR3 protein. The sample consists of 440,000 or so distinct CDR3 sequences, about a sixth of them appearing once. The sample also formed part of further work on T cells in Graves' hyperthyroidism and ophthalmopathy.

Sequenced here: peripheral blood mononuclear cells (PBMCs), sampled at new diagnosis, from a patient treated with antithyroid drugs. The source of these receptors is a woman aged 25 to 39 with Graves disease.

Many counts were recorded for this clonotype. A clone one base away is much larger, so this may be a read error. V usage is TRBV6-5 and J usage is TRBJ2-7; D gene unclear. Germline V lookup: CDR1 MNHEY, CDR2 SVGAGI. The CDR3 extends over 11 amino acids. For the CDR3, the DNA is TGTGCCAGCAGTTACTCCTTCGAGCAGTACTTC. This gives the protein CASSYSFEQYF.

This clonotype came up many times. The chain links TRBV12-3 or TRBV12-4 to TRBJ1-1; possible D gene TRBD1, 6 bases. Trimming stripped 6 bases from V and 11 bases from J, with 19 bases between. The CDR3 contains 13 residues. This CDR3 is CASSGDGGGMAFF. CDR3 nucleotide sequence: TGTGCCAGCAGCGGGGACGGGGGCGGAATGGCTTTCTTT.

The chain recombines TRBV15 with TRBJ2-7; 11 bases match TRBD2. Germline V gene sequence: CDR1 LNHNV, CDR2 YYDKDF (reference sequence). The CDR3 totals 16 residues. With V trimmed by 3 bases and J by 0 bases, 4 bases remained unmatched. The CDR3 region has the DNA TGTGCCACCAGCAGGTCACTAGCGGGAGTCTCCTACGAGCAGTACTTC. This translates into CATSRSLAGVSYEQYF.

Concerning this clonotype: Given the absence of the conserved phenylalanine or tryptophan at the CDR3 end, a read error is likely. This chain links TRBV24-1 with TRBJ2-7, with unresolved D. CDR1 and CDR2 from the germline V gene are KGHDR and SFDVKD. The CDR3 totals 12 residues. The V end was cut by 1 base, the J end by 6 bases, with 6 bases between. CDR3 loop: CATSDFMGEQYS. CDR3 sequence (DNA): TGTGCCACCAGTGATTTCATGGGCGAGCAGTACTCC.

This clonotype was recorded a few times. The chain is built from TRBV18 and TRBJ2-6; D is unclear. Trimming pared 4 bases from V and 2 bases from J, leaving 12 bases between. CDR1 KGHSH and CDR2 LQKENI come from the germline V gene. This CDR3 has 16 residues. The CDR3 region is CASSLYARTGANVLTF. The CDR3 DNA follows: TGTGCCAGCTCACTTTACGCAAGGACTGGGGCCAACGTCCTGACTTTC.

This clonotype occurred a few times. V and J are TRBV2 and TRBJ2-1; no clear D gene. The end of the DNA fits TRBJ2-5 better, so the J call may be wrong. The CDR3 is 13 amino acids. Germline-derived CDR1 and CDR2 are SNHLY and FYNNEI. CDR3 DNA: TGTGCCAGCAGTGAAACAGTCGTGGGGACCCAGTACTTC. Translation gives CASSETVVGTQYF.

This clonotype was counted a few times. This chain connects TRBV6-1 to TRBJ2-7, with 11 nucleotides matching TRBD1. Germline V gene lookup returns CDR1 MNHNS and CDR2 SASEGT. This CDR3 contains 14 residues. V was clipped by 6 bases and J by 5 bases; unmatched bases: 6. The CDR3 loop is CASSLRDRGDEQYF. In DNA form, the CDR3 reads TGTGCCAGCAGCCTCCGGGACAGGGGGGACGAGCAGTACTTC.

This clonotype has a handful of counts. The rearrangement uses TRBV7-9 and TRBJ2-7; 10 bases agree with TRBD2. Germline trimming cut 5 bases from V and 0 bases from J; bases unmatched to any gene: 13. This CDR3 is 18 amino acids long. CDR1 and CDR2 (germline): SEHNR, FQNEAQ (reference sequence). The CDR3 DNA reads TGTGCCAGCAGCAATGCCGCTAGCGGGAGTAAATTCTCCTACGAGCAGTACTTC. This translates into CASSNAASGSKFSYEQYF. Looking up the rest from reference TRBV7-9 and TRBJ2-7 gives the full variable domain: DTGVSQNPRHKITKRGQNVTFRCDPISEHNRLYWYRQTLGQGPEFLTYFQNEAQLEKSRLLSDRFSAERPKGSFSTLEIQRTEQGDSAMYLCASSNAASGSKFSYEQYFGPGTRLTVT.

The chain recombines TRBV19 with TRBJ2-2, with D perhaps TRBD2 (6 bases). Per germline, CDR1 LNHDA and CDR2 SQIVND (reference sequence). The CDR3 contains 17 residues. The V end was cut by 0 bases, the J end by 3 bases, with 14 bases between. The CDR3 is CASSIDPGELHTGELFF. The CDR3 DNA is TGTGCCAGTAGTATAGACCCGGGAGAGCTACACACCGGGGAGCTGTTTTTT.

CDR3 coding DNA: TGTGCCAGCAGCTTTGGACAGGGGCCCGAATATAACTATGGCTACACCTTC. Translating it yields CASSFGQGPEYNYGYTF. V usage is TRBV6-2 or TRBV6-3 and J usage is TRBJ1-2; 9 nucleotides line up with TRBD1. Germline-derived CDR1 and CDR2 are MNHEY and SVGEGT. This CDR3 is built from 17 residues. V gave up 6 bases and J gave up 1 base; unmatched junction bases: 12.

This clonotype came up many times. The chain couples TRBV7-3 to TRBJ2-2, with 8 nucleotides matching TRBD2. Unmatched junction bases numbered 8, after V lost 8 bases and J lost 0 bases. The CDR3 runs to 16 residues. Germline V gene lookup returns CDR1 SGHTA and CDR2 FQGTGA. In DNA, the CDR3 is TGTGCCAGCTCACCACCGGGACTAGCGAACACCGGGGAGCTGTTTTTT. It encodes CASSPPGLANTGELFF.

This clonotype was observed a few times. CDR3 loop: CASSLWDSSSYEQYF. The CDR3 region has the DNA TGTGCCAGCAGCTTATGGGACAGCAGCTCCTACGAGCAGTACTTC. The V gene is TRBV6-1, the J gene TRBJ2-7, with TRBD1 matching over 7 bases. Germline CDR1 and CDR2: MNHNS and SASEGT. The CDR3 totals 15 residues. Trimming at V came to 6 bases and at J to 0 bases, leaving 8 bases not matched to a gene.

This clonotype came up many times. V and J are TRBV9 and TRBJ1-1, with TRBD1 identical over 8 bases. The CDR3 is 16 amino acids. Per germline, CDR1 SGDLS and CDR2 YYNGEE. V shed 0 bases and J 8 bases; nucleotides not matched to a gene: 12. The CDR3 loop is CASSVGGTGGILEAFF. CDR3 coding DNA: TGTGCCAGCAGCGTAGGGGGAACAGGGGGAATACTAGAAGCTTTCTTT.

This clonotype came up many times. The rearrangement uses TRBV11-2 and TRBJ2-7; 11 bases agree with TRBD2. Germline assignment: CDR1 SGHAT and CDR2 FQNNGV. Trimming cost V 5 bases and J 2 bases; bases outside gene matches: 11. The CDR3 sequence is 17 residues long. For the CDR3, the DNA is TGTGCCAGCAGCCCCACCCTTCGACTAGCGGGGACCTACGAGCAGTACTTC. Translated: CASSPTLRLAGTYEQYF.

This clonotype was detected many times. The chain carries TRBV3-1 and TRBJ2-3, with 10 bases aligning to TRBD2. CDR3 length equals 15 residues. The ends lost 1 base at V and 10 bases at J; junction bases unmatched: 8. From germline, CDR1 is LGHDT and CDR2 YNNKEL (reference sequence). CDR3 sequence (DNA): TGTGCCAGCAGCCAAGTTCTAGCGGGAGTGTCGCCGCAGTATTTT. It specifies CASSQVLAGVSPQYF.

J is TRBJ1-5 and V is TRBV19; D uncertain. Trimming pared 5 bases from V and 1 base from J, leaving 15 bases between. CDR1 LNHDA and CDR2 SQIVND come from the germline V gene (reference sequence). CDR3 length: 16 amino acids. CDR3 region: CASSWGRTVSNQPQHF. CDR3 bases: TGTGCCAGTAGTTGGGGAAGGACTGTAAGCAATCAGCCCCAGCATTTT.

This clonotype showed up many times. V usage is TRBV30 and J usage is TRBJ1-5; D remains unclear. V lost 3 bases to trimming and J lost 9 bases, with 9 bases between them. This CDR3 contains 11 residues. Germline V gene data show CDR1 as GTSNPN and CDR2 as SVGIG (reference sequence). CDR3 region: CAWSIRGPQHF. The CDR3 bases are TGTGCCTGGAGCATACGGGGGCCCCAGCATTTT.

In this sample, this clonotype turned up many times. The J gene is TRBJ2-1, the V gene TRBV11-1; TRBD2 might be the D (6 bases). Germline V gene sequence: CDR1 SGHAT, CDR2 FQDESV (reference sequence). Trimming left V 2 bases short and J 4 bases short, with 21 bases between. CDR3 length equals 18 residues. The CDR3 nucleotides read TGTGCCAGCAGCTTACTCAAATTTAGCGGAGAGGGATACAATGAGCAGTTCTTC. Its protein product is CASSLLKFSGEGYNEQFF.

The chain links TRBV6-1 to TRBJ2-1, with D perhaps TRBD2 (6 bases). Looked up from germline, CDR1 is MNHNS and CDR2 is SASEGT. V lost 6 bases and J lost 7, with 19 bases in between. The CDR3 spans 15 residues. In nucleotides, the CDR3 is TGTGCCAGCAGCGGAAGGAGCGGAGGGAGGAATGAGCAGTTCTTC. The encoded protein is CASSGRSGGRNEQFF.

This clonotype was observed many times. The V call is TRBV12-3 or TRBV12-4, the J call TRBJ2-5; 10 bases line up with TRBD2. The V and J ends lost 2 bases and 1 base, in that order; junction bases with no gene match: 4. The CDR3 is made up of 16 amino acids. The CDR3 is CASSLKTSGPQETQYF. CDR3 bases: TGTGCCAGCAGTTTAAAGACTAGCGGGCCCCAAGAGACCCAGTACTTC.